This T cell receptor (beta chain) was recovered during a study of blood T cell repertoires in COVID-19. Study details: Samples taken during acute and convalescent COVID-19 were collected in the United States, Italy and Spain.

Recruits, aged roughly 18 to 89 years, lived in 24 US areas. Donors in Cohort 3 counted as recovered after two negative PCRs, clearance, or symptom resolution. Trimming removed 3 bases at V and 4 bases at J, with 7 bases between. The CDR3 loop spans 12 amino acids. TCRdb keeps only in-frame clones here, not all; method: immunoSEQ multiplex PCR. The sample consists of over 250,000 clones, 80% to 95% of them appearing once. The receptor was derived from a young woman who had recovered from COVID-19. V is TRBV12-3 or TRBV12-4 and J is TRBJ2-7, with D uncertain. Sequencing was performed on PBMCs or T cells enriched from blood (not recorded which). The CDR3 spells CASSFSVYEQYF. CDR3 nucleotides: TGTGCCAGCAGTTTTTCCGTGTACGAGCAGTACTTC.